This T cell receptor (beta chain) stems from a study of T cell repertoires in cytomegalovirus infection. Findings and limits, study-wide: Clonotypes of TCR beta that were HLA-C-restricted and CMV-specific dominated the ex vivo response. Frequencies of public TCR beta families were cumulated, and this identified carriers of CMV plus the relevant HLA.

TCRdb re-called the reads through MiXCR, storing one row per CDR3 protein. The sample carries 150,000 to 200,000 distinct CDR3 sequences, about 21% recorded once. CDR1 is SGHDT and CDR2 is YYEEEE in the germline V gene. CDR3 length equals 15 residues. Trimming took 2 bases from V and 2 from J, leaving 13 bases between them. Of note for this clonotype: The antigen remains unidentified.

Input material: PBMCs. The clonotype originates from a human donor in good health (CMV status not recorded). Some clones in this sample may be carry-over from other donors' samples. The chain employs TRBV5-6 and TRBJ2-5; D is unresolved. CDR3 loop: CASSFRPGPQETQYF. The CDR3 nucleotides read TGTGCCAGCAGCTTCCGACCGGGCCCTCAAGAGACCCAGTACTTC.